Below are 30 T cell receptor beta chains sequenced from a single sample in a study of T cells in Graves' hyperthyroidism and ophthalmopathy. Using RNA transcripts as the source, TCR beta CDR3 regions were amplified. Using the HTBI primer set, a first-round RT-PCR was run on the TCR CDR3. TCRdb recomputed calls from the multiplex PCR reads with MiXCR, one row per CDR3 protein. The sample comprises approximately 370,000 distinct CDR3 sequences, about a sixth of which are singletons, and approximately 30% rests with the top ten. Sequenced: blood. The receptor source for this set is a woman aged 25 to 39 with Graves' hyperthyroidism that later progressed to Graves' ophthalmopathy.

This clonotype has a single count. V gene TRBV28 combines with J gene TRBJ2-5; D perhaps matches TRBD2 (6 bases). The ends were cut back, 6 bases at V and 13 bases at J, with 12 bases in the middle. This CDR3 comprises 10 residues. From germline, CDR1 is MDHEN and CDR2 SYDVKM. CDR3 amino acids: CASSLVGGYF. CDR3 DNA sequence: TGTGCCAGCAGCTTAGTCGGGGGGTACTTC.

The V and J genes are TRBV11-2 and TRBJ2-7, with no clear D. The CDR3 is 15 amino acids. The V end was cut by 0 bases, the J end by 2 bases, with 11 bases between. Germline V CDR1 and CDR2: SGHAT, FQNNGV. In DNA form, the CDR3 reads TGTGCCAGCAGCTTAGATGGTGAGGTACCCTACGAGCAGTACTTC. Translation: CASSLDGEVPYEQYF.

This clonotype was seen repeatedly, ten times or more. The chain is built from TRBV24-1 and TRBJ2-2; 9 bases are a match to TRBD1. CDR1 is KGHDR, CDR2 SFDVKD, per germline. Trimming cost V 4 bases and J 0 bases; bases outside gene matches: 11. The CDR3 spans 19 residues. The CDR3 loop is CATSDPGTGTTANTGELFF. The CDR3 DNA reads as TGTGCCACCAGTGACCCCGGGACAGGGACCACCGCGAACACCGGGGAGCTGTTTTTT.

This clonotype was counted at least ten times. The CDR3 region is CASSQVPRGGLETQYF. For the CDR3, the DNA is TGTGCCAGCAGCCAAGTACCCCGAGGGGGGTTGGAGACCCAGTACTTC. J is TRBJ2-5 and V is TRBV3-1; D is possibly TRBD1 or TRBD2 (6 bases each). V lost 1 base and J lost 5, with 17 bases in between. CDR1 and CDR2 (germline): LGHDT, YNNKEL (reference sequence). CDR3 size: 16 residues.

This chain connects TRBV7-9 to TRBJ2-7; D gene uncertain. Germline lookup yields CDR1 SEHNR and CDR2 FQNEAQ (reference sequence). This CDR3 is 12 amino acids long. V lost 4 bases to trimming and J lost 6 bases, with 10 bases between them. The CDR3 protein is CASSSRLPEQYF. The CDR3, as DNA: TGTGCCAGCAGCTCTAGACTGCCCGAGCAGTACTTC.

This chain uses TRBV11-3 with TRBJ2-3, with 11 bases that match TRBD2. The CDR3 is made up of 18 amino acids. V lost 3 bases to trimming and J lost 3 bases; unmatched junction nucleotides: 11. Per germline, CDR1 SGHNT and CDR2 YENEEA. CDR3: CASSFKRGASGRTDTQYF. CDR3 nucleotide sequence: TGTGCCAGCAGCTTCAAGCGGGGGGCTAGCGGGAGGACAGATACGCAGTATTTT. Based on the CDR3 plus reference TRBV11-3 and TRBJ2-3, the full variable domain is EAGVVQSPRYKIIEKKQPVAFWCNPISGHNTLYWYLQNLGQGPELLIRYENEEAVDDSQLPKDRFSAERLKGVDSTLKIQPAELGDSAVYLCASSFKRGASGRTDTQYFGPGTRLTVL.

This clonotype appeared many times. The chain's CDR3 is CASSLFGQGRTGELFF. The CDR3 nucleotides are TGTGCCAGCAGTTTATTTGGGCAGGGGCGTACCGGGGAGCTGTTTTTT. The chain employs TRBV28 and TRBJ2-2, with D perhaps matching TRBD1 (6 bases). Trimming pared 1 base from V and 5 bases from J, leaving 14 bases between. This CDR3 spans 16 amino acids. Germline V gene lookup returns CDR1 MDHEN and CDR2 SYDVKM.

The chain recombines TRBV20-1 with TRBJ2-1, with D perhaps TRBD2 (6 bases). V lost 6 bases to trimming and J lost 0 bases, with 12 bases between them. Per germline, CDR1 DFQATT and CDR2 SNEGSKA (reference sequence). This CDR3 contains 14 residues. In DNA, the CDR3 is TGCAGTGCCGGGAGCCCCTACTCCTACAATGAGCAGTTCTTC. This sequence encodes CSAGSPYSYNEQFF.

The V and J genes are TRBV20-1 and TRBJ2-5; TRBD1 is a possible D gene (6 bases). The CDR3 contains 14 residues. Germline V gene data show CDR1 as DFQATT and CDR2 as SNEGSKA (reference sequence). Trimming pared 0 bases from V and 1 base from J, leaving 9 bases between. The CDR3 DNA follows: TGCAGTGCTAGAGATAAGACAGGCCAAGAGACCCAGTACTTC. This sequence encodes CSARDKTGQETQYF.

This chain joins TRBV20-1 and TRBJ2-7; 8 nucleotides agree with TRBD1. Germline V gene lookup returns CDR1 DFQATT and CDR2 SNEGSKA (reference sequence). The CDR3 is 15 residues long. V lost 5 bases and J lost 4; bases outside the gene matches: 13. The CDR3 bases are TGCAGTGCTCTAGACAGGGGAATCGCGAGGTACGAGCAGTACTTC. Protein: CSALDRGIARYEQYF.

In this sample, this clonotype turned up a few times. The chain is built from TRBV4-1 and TRBJ1-1; TRBD1 is a possible D gene (5 bases). The CDR3 runs to 14 residues. Germline V gene sequence: CDR1 MGHRA, CDR2 YSYEKL. The V end lost 2 bases, the J end lost 6 bases, and 13 bases lay between the germline ends. DNA of the CDR3: TGCGCCAGCAGCCAACCCTCAGGGTACCCTGAAGCTTTCTTT. It specifies CASSQPSGYPEAFF.

The chain couples TRBV9 to TRBJ2-5; 11 nucleotides agree with TRBD1. The CDR3 has 15 residues. CDR1 is SGDLS, CDR2 YYNGEE, per germline. J was trimmed by 4 bases and V by 4 bases; bases with no gene match: 6. The CDR3 region is CASSKGGQGGETQYF. CDR3 nucleotide sequence: TGTGCCAGCAGCAAAGGGGGACAGGGGGGAGAGACCCAGTACTTC. The whole variable domain, filled in from reference TRBV9 and TRBJ2-5, reads DSGVTQTPKHLITATGQRVTLRCSPRSGDLSVYWYQQSLDQGLQFLIQYYNGEERAKGNILERFSAQQFPDLHSELNLSSLELGDSALYFCASSKGGQGGETQYFGPGTRLLVL.

About this clonotype itself: At one end, the junction sequence differs from germline, possibly due to a read error. V and J are TRBV20-1 and TRBJ1-2; a weak D match, TRBD1 (5 bases). CDR1 DFQATT and CDR2 SNEGSKA come from the germline V gene (reference sequence). The CDR3 sequence is 14 residues long. CDR3 coding DNA: TGCAGTGCTAGGGAGGGACCTCCTAACTATGGCTACGCCTTC. Protein sequence: CSAREGPPNYGYAF.

This clonotype has a handful of counts. This chain connects TRBV27 to TRBJ2-3, with 7 bases that match TRBD1. This CDR3 has 15 residues. Unmatched junction bases numbered 7, after V lost 5 bases and J lost 2 bases. CDR1 and CDR2 (germline): MNHEY, SMNVEV (reference sequence). The CDR3 DNA follows: TGTGCCAGCAGTGACGGGACAGACCTCACAGATACGCAGTATTTT. It yields the protein CASSDGTDLTDTQYF.

Comments on this clonotype: One base away lies a much larger clone, so this may be a sequencing read error. This chain connects TRBV20-1 to TRBJ1-1; D uncertain. This CDR3 has 13 amino acids. V was clipped by 7 bases and J by 3 bases, with 15 bases between them. Germline V gene data show CDR1 as DFQATT and CDR2 as SNEGSKA (reference sequence). CDR3 loop: CSDRHLLDTEAFF. The CDR3 DNA sequence: TGCAGTGATCGTCACCTCTTGGACACTGAAGCTTTCTTT.

This clonotype was recorded at least ten times. The chain is built from TRBV11-2 and TRBJ1-1; no clear D. This CDR3 is 13 amino acids long. CDR1 and CDR2 (germline): SGHAT, FQNNGV. V was pared by 0 bases and J by 7 bases, with 9 bases between. CDR3 sequence reads: CASSLDPRSEAFF. The CDR3 DNA is TGTGCCAGCAGCTTAGACCCCCGCAGTGAAGCTTTCTTT.

The chain has TRBV6-1 and TRBJ1-2, with no clear D. V lost 8 bases, J lost 4 bases, and 14 bases lay in between. The length of the CDR3 is 13 residues. Germline V gene data show CDR1 as MNHNS and CDR2 as SASEGT. This CDR3 is CASLGPATYGYTF. The CDR3 DNA sequence: TGTGCCAGCCTCGGGCCTGCTACCTATGGCTACACCTTC.

The rearrangement joins TRBV19 to TRBJ1-2; D not certain. Germline values: CDR1 LNHDA, CDR2 SQIVND (reference sequence). V lost 8 bases and J 8 bases, leaving 6 bases between the germline ends. The CDR3 extends over 9 amino acids. The DNA for the CDR3 is TGTGCCAGTGCGGGGGGCTACACCTTC. Its protein product is CASAGGYTF.

The CDR3 is CASSLDQRENIQYF. The CDR3 DNA reads TGTGCCAGCAGCTTGGATCAGCGGGAAAACATTCAGTACTTC. V and J are TRBV5-4 and TRBJ2-4, with a weak D call TRBD2 (6 bases). This CDR3 contains 14 residues. Deletions cut 0 bases from V and 5 bases from J, with 9 bases between. The germline CDR1 and CDR2 sequences are SGHNT and YYREEE (reference sequence).

V is TRBV15 and J is TRBJ2-3; the match to TRBD1 covers 8 bases. V shed 3 bases, J shed 1 base, and the junction held 3 bases outside the gene matches. This CDR3 region has 15 residues. Germline CDR1 and CDR2: LNHNV and YYDKDF (reference sequence). CDR3 in DNA: TGTGCCACCAGCAGGCCGGGACAGGGCACAGATACGCAGTATTTT. Translated: CATSRPGQGTDTQYF. Complete variable domain (other parts from reference TRBV15 and TRBJ2-3): DAMVIQNPRYQVTQFGKPVTLSCSQTLNHNVMYWYQQKSSQAPKLLFHYYDKDFNNEADTPDNFQSRRPNTSFCFLDIRSPGLGDTAMYLCATSRPGQGTDTQYFGPGTRLTVL.

This clonotype was counted ten times or more. The chain joins TRBV6-2 or TRBV6-3 to TRBJ2-5, with 10 bases fitting TRBD2. Per the germline V gene, CDR1 is MNHEY and CDR2 is SVGEGT. Unmatched junction bases numbered 1, after V lost 0 bases and J lost 3 bases. The CDR3 spans 15 residues. This CDR3 is CASSYSLAGEETQYF. CDR3 DNA: TGTGCCAGCAGTTACTCGCTAGCGGGAGAAGAGACCCAGTACTTC.

This clonotype has at least ten counts. V and J are TRBV4-1 and TRBJ1-6; 12 positions match TRBD1. CDR3 length: 15 residues. Germline assignment: CDR1 MGHRA and CDR2 YSYEKL. V was clipped by 0 bases and J by 12 bases; unmatched bases: 3. The CDR3 bases are TGCGCCAGCAGCCAAGATGGGACAGGGGGCTTACCCCTCCACTTT. Its protein product is CASSQDGTGGLPLHF.

The chain links TRBV24-1 to TRBJ2-2; TRBD1 is a possible D gene (7 bases). CDR1 and CDR2 from the germline V gene are KGHDR and SFDVKD. Trimming pared 9 bases from V and 4 bases from J, leaving 20 bases between. This CDR3 is built from 16 residues. Here the CDR3 reads CATGGGGGSFTGELFF. Here the CDR3 DNA reads TGTGCCACCGGAGGGGGCGGAGGGAGTTTCACCGGGGAGCTGTTTTTT.

This clonotype was seen repeatedly, ten times or more. The chain combines TRBV7-2 with TRBJ2-3, with 13 bases that match TRBD2. V dropped 5 bases and J dropped 3; count of bases not matched to a gene: 8. The CDR3 sequence is 17 residues long. Germline V CDR1 and CDR2: SGHTA, FQGNSA. The CDR3 reads CASSPGLAGVGTDTQYF. Here the CDR3 DNA reads TGTGCCAGCAGCCCCGGACTAGCGGGAGTGGGGACAGATACGCAGTATTTT.

The table lists this clonotype with many counts. The chain joins TRBV6-1 to TRBJ1-6; D is uncertain. V was cut by 5 bases and J by 5 bases, with 13 bases left in between. Looked up from germline, CDR1 is MNHNS and CDR2 is SASEGT. This CDR3 spans 15 amino acids. The CDR3 coding sequence is TGTGCCAGCAGTTATTATTGGCAGAATAATTCACCCCTCCACTTT. Amino acids: CASSYYWQNNSPLHF.

The chain is built from TRBV20-1 and TRBJ1-4; 9 nucleotides agree with TRBD1. The CDR3 extends over 12 amino acids. V lost 3 bases and J lost 7; bases outside the gene matches: 0. Germline-derived CDR1 and CDR2 are DFQATT and SNEGSKA (reference sequence). CDR3 protein: CSARDRGEKLFF. The DNA of the CDR3 is TGCAGTGCTAGGGACAGGGGTGAAAAACTGTTTTTT.

Many counts were recorded for this clonotype. The V gene is TRBV5-1, the J gene TRBJ2-3; TRBD2 matches at 10 bases. Germline-derived CDR1 and CDR2 are SGHRS and YFSETQ. V lost 4 bases and J lost 6; bases outside the gene matches: 11. This CDR3 spans 16 amino acids. This CDR3 reads CASSLLASGGSDTQYF. The CDR3 DNA reads TGCGCCAGCAGCCTGCTGGCTAGCGGGGGATCGGATACGCAGTATTTT. Drawing the rest from reference TRBV5-1 and TRBJ2-3, the complete variable domain is KAGVTQTPRYLIKTRGQQVTLSCSPISGHRSVSWYQQTPGQGLQFLFEYFSETQRNKGNFPGRFSGRQFSNSRSEMNVSTLELGDSALYLCASSLLASGGSDTQYFGPGTRLTVL.

The chain combines TRBV7-8 with TRBJ1-2; D call uncertain. Germline V gene data show CDR1 as SGHVS and CDR2 as FQNEAQ. The V end was cut by 1 base, the J end by 8 bases, with 17 bases between. The CDR3 totals 15 residues. The CDR3 sequence: CASSLVRARGGGYTF. The CDR3 DNA reads TGTGCCAGCAGCTTAGTGCGTGCTAGAGGCGGAGGCTACACCTTC. Looking up the rest from reference TRBV7-8 and TRBJ1-2 gives the full variable domain: GAGVSQSPRYKVAKRGQDVALRCDPISGHVSLFWYQQALGQGPEFLTYFQNEAQLDKSGLPSDRFFAERPEGSVSTLKIQRTQQEDSAVYLCASSLVRARGGGYTFGSGTRLTVV.

This clonotype was observed many times. The chain couples TRBV25-1 to TRBJ2-1; 8 bases fit TRBD1. Germline lookup yields CDR1 MGHDK and CDR2 SYGVNS. This CDR3 contains 19 residues. The J segment lost 4 bases and the V segment lost 3 bases, leaving 17 bases of the junction unmatched. The CDR3, as DNA: TGTGCCAGCAGTGATAGCCAAAGACAGGGGTCGGCCCCATACAATGAGCAGTTCTTC. Translating it yields CASSDSQRQGSAPYNEQFF.

This chain joins TRBV28 and TRBJ2-3; D is possibly TRBD2 (5 bases). Trimming shortened V by 5 bases and J by 6 bases, and 18 bases separated the two germline ends. The V gene's germline CDR1 is MDHEN and CDR2 SYDVKM. The CDR3 has 15 amino acids. The CDR3, as DNA: TGTGCCAGCAGTCCCCGGACTCCGGGTATGGATACGCAGTATTTT. Translated: CASSPRTPGMDTQYF.